Presented here are 21 T cell receptor beta chains from one specimen sequenced in a study of identical twins. TCRdb re-called the 5' RACE reads through MiXCR, storing one row per CDR3 protein. The sample lists roughly 250,000 distinct CDR3 sequences, 11% to 15% occurring once. Sequencing used memory (CD45RO+) T cells sorted from blood. The receptors derive from a woman between 18 and 30 years old in good health.

In this sample, this clonotype turned up a few times. The V and J genes are TRBV6-2 or TRBV6-3 and TRBJ2-1; 9 bases line up with TRBD2. With V trimmed by 0 bases and J by 0 bases, 6 bases remained unmatched. CDR1 is MNHEY, CDR2 SVGEGT, per germline. The CDR3 spans 18 residues. DNA for the CDR3: TGTGCCAGCAGTTACTCGCGGGAGGGGTCCTACTCCTACAATGAGCAGTTCTTC. It translates to CASSYSREGSYSYNEQFF.

A single count supports this clonotype. The chain has TRBV5-1 and TRBJ2-3, with 8 nucleotides matching TRBD2. This CDR3 spans 15 amino acids. CDR1 is SGHRS, CDR2 YFSETQ, per germline. V lost 6 bases, J lost 2 bases, and 8 bases stayed unmatched. CDR3 in DNA: TGCGCCAGCAACGACGCGGGGGGACCCACAGATACGCAGTATTTT. Its translation: CASNDAGGPTDTQYF.

The V and J genes are TRBV3-1 and TRBJ2-1, with D hard to call. The CDR3 contains 11 residues. Germline V gives CDR1 LGHDT, CDR2 YNNKEL (reference sequence). V lost 4 bases to trimming and J lost 10 bases, with 8 bases between them. The CDR3 sequence is CASSRALEQFF. Written as DNA, the CDR3 is TGTGCCAGCAGCCGTGCATTGGAGCAGTTCTTC.

The chain combines TRBV5-1 with TRBJ2-7; 7 nucleotides match TRBD1. The J segment lost 6 bases and the V segment lost 4 bases, leaving 7 bases of the junction unmatched. CDR1 and CDR2 from the germline V gene are SGHRS and YFSETQ. The CDR3 contains 13 residues. The CDR3 here is CASSRAPGGEQYF. The DNA of the CDR3 is TGCGCCAGCAGCCGGGCCCCAGGGGGCGAGCAGTACTTC.

In this sample, this clonotype turned up a few times. The chain has TRBV5-1 and TRBJ2-2; D gene unclear. The CDR3 extends over 14 amino acids. V lost 5 bases and J 0 bases, leaving 8 bases between the germline ends. In germline, CDR1 is SGHRS, CDR2 YFSETQ. The CDR3 nucleotides read TGCGCCAGCAGACACACTACGAACACCGGGGAGCTGTTTTTT. This codes for CASRHTTNTGELFF.

This sequence joins TRBV5-1 and TRBJ2-1; D is possibly TRBD1 (6 bases). The CDR3 is 15 amino acids. The germline V and J ends were trimmed by 1 base and 10 bases, with 18 bases remaining between them. CDR1 and CDR2 from the germline V gene are SGHRS and YFSETQ. The CDR3 loop reads CASSLRSVGQREQFF. CDR3 in DNA: TGCGCCAGCAGCTTGCGAAGCGTCGGACAGAGAGAGCAGTTCTTC.

There are many counts of this clonotype. V usage is TRBV20-1 and J usage is TRBJ2-3; D perhaps matches TRBD1 (5 bases). This CDR3 spans 12 amino acids. The V gene's germline CDR1 is DFQATT and CDR2 SNEGSKA (reference sequence). Trimming pared 0 bases from V and 11 bases from J, leaving 12 bases between. The DNA for the CDR3 is TGCAGTGCTAGAGAGCGGCAGGGCAGGCAGTATTTT. Its translation: CSARERQGRQYF.

This clonotype has ten or more counts. V and J are TRBV10-3 and TRBJ2-4; D is uncertain. Germline V gene lookup returns CDR1 ENHRY and CDR2 SYGVKD. V lost 3 bases to trimming and J lost 3 bases, with 9 bases between them. The CDR3 sequence is 14 residues long. CDR3 DNA: TGTGCCATCAGTGAAGGTTCAAGCAAAAACATTCAGTACTTC. Protein product: CAISEGSSKNIQYF.

This clonotype occurred a few times. The V gene is TRBV29-1, the J gene TRBJ2-2; the D gene is possibly TRBD1 (6 bases). The V gene lost 7 bases and the J gene lost 5 bases, with 11 bases spanning the gap. Per the germline V gene, CDR1 is SQVTM and CDR2 is ANQGSEA. The CDR3 is 12 amino acids. DNA of the CDR3: TGCAGCGCTCGGGACAAAACCGGGGAGCTGTTTTTT. The encoded protein is CSARDKTGELFF.

The chain combines TRBV12-3 or TRBV12-4 with TRBJ1-2; no firm D call. V was pared by 7 bases and J by 2 bases, with 11 bases between. The CDR3 loop spans 13 amino acids. The chain's CDR3 is CASTETGNYGYTF. As DNA, the CDR3 is TGTGCCAGCACCGAGACCGGGAACTATGGCTACACCTTC.

V is TRBV5-1 and J is TRBJ1-1; D is unresolved. This CDR3 spans 14 amino acids. The germline CDR1 and CDR2 sequences are SGHRS and YFSETQ. V was shortened by 2 bases and J by 7 bases, with 15 bases between the two germline ends. CDR3 sequence (DNA): TGCGCCAGCAGCTTTACGGGCGGGCAACGTGAAGCTTTCTTT. Encoded protein: CASSFTGGQREAFF. The full variable domain, with the rest looked up from reference TRBV5-1 and TRBJ1-1, is KAGVTQTPRYLIKTRGQQVTLSCSPISGHRSVSWYQQTPGQGLQFLFEYFSETQRNKGNFPGRFSGRQFSNSRSEMNVSTLELGDSALYLCASSFTGGQREAFFGQGTRLTVV.

This rearrangement joins TRBV27 to TRBJ2-1, with no clear D. CDR3 size: 15 residues. Germline V lookup: CDR1 MNHEY, CDR2 SMNVEV (reference sequence). Trimming shortened V by 2 bases and J by 6 bases, and 14 bases separated the two germline ends. The CDR3 here is CASSLGPRMGNEQFF. Written as DNA, the CDR3 is TGTGCCAGCAGTTTAGGGCCCCGAATGGGCAATGAGCAGTTCTTC.

The chain combines TRBV12-5 with TRBJ2-3, with D uncertain. The CDR3 is 15 amino acids. Trimming took 5 bases from V and 9 from J, leaving 21 bases between them. Germline V CDR1 and CDR2: LGHNT, FRNRAP. CDR3 sequence reads: CASGVESLTDGTQYF. The CDR3, as DNA: TGTGCTAGTGGTGTTGAATCCCTGACCGACGGAACGCAGTATTTT.

This clonotype has a handful of counts. V and J are TRBV5-1 and TRBJ1-5; perhaps TRBD1 as D (6 bases). Deletions cut 3 bases from V and 4 bases from J, with 11 bases between. This CDR3 is 14 amino acids long. Germline values: CDR1 SGHRS, CDR2 YFSETQ. CDR3 residues: CASSSDSRNQPQHF. The CDR3 bases are TGCGCCAGCAGCTCGGACAGCCGAAATCAGCCCCAGCATTTT.

V and J are TRBV28 and TRBJ1-3; D perhaps matches TRBD1 (6 bases). V was trimmed by 5 bases and J by 4 bases, leaving 15 bases between them. The germline CDR1 and CDR2 sequences are MDHEN and SYDVKM. This CDR3 is built from 15 residues. Written as DNA, the CDR3 is TGTGCCAGCAGTGCAGCCGGGACAAAAGGAAACACCATATATTTT. This gives the protein CASSAAGTKGNTIYF.

This clonotype appeared many times. The genes are TRBV5-1 and TRBJ2-2; D call uncertain. The CDR3 length is 15 residues. The V gene lost 0 bases and the J gene lost 5 bases, with 11 bases spanning the gap. Germline loops: CDR1 SGHRS, CDR2 YFSETQ. CDR3 sequence: CASSLAWGLTGELFF. CDR3 in DNA: TGCGCCAGCAGCTTGGCGTGGGGTCTTACCGGGGAGCTGTTTTTT.

This chain joins TRBV12-3 or TRBV12-4 and TRBJ1-1; D remains unclear. This CDR3 is built from 14 residues. V was cut by 3 bases and J by 0 bases, with 8 bases left in between. CDR3 in amino acids: CASSLPPMNTEAFF. Here the CDR3 DNA reads TGTGCCAGCAGTTTGCCCCCCATGAACACTGAAGCTTTCTTT.

This clonotype has just a few counts. The rearrangement links TRBV6-7 to TRBJ2-7, with D perhaps matching TRBD1 (5 bases). TRBV6-7 qualifies as an ORF whose function is uncertain. The V end was cut by 5 bases, the J end by 5 bases, with 22 bases between. The CDR3 is made up of 16 amino acids. CDR3 amino acids: CASSNEGHRLLNEQYF. The DNA for the CDR3 is TGTGCCAGCAGTAATGAAGGACACCGCCTTTTGAACGAGCAGTACTTC.

This clonotype was seen many times. Here the CDR3 DNA reads TGTGCCAGCAGCTTTAGTCTACTCAACCCCTACGAGCAGTACTTC. Its translation: CASSFSLLNPYEQYF. This chain connects TRBV7-2 to TRBJ2-7; D not resolved. Germline V lookup: CDR1 SGHTA, CDR2 FQGNSA. There are 15 residues in the CDR3. V lost 3 bases and J lost 2, with 14 bases in between. Together with reference TRBV7-2 and TRBJ2-7, the CDR3 gives the full variable domain: GAGVSQSPSNKVTEKGKDVELRCDPISGHTALYWYRQSLGQGLEFLIYFQGNSAPDKSGLPSDRFSAERTGGSVSTLTIQRTQQEDSAVYLCASSFSLLNPYEQYFGPGTRLTVT.

This chain connects TRBV21-1 to TRBJ1-1. TRBV21-1 is listed as a pseudogene. The CDR3 totals 14 residues. This CDR3 is CASSKVDPNGEAFF. Written as DNA, the CDR3 is TGTGCCAGCAGCAAAGTCGACCCGAACGGTGAAGCTTTCTTT.

This clonotype was counted only a few times. This chain links TRBV6-5 with TRBJ2-5, with D perhaps matching TRBD1 (6 bases). Germline V gene sequence: CDR1 MNHEY, CDR2 SVGAGI. There are 12 residues in the CDR3. V shed 6 bases and J shed 6 bases, with 11 bases lying between them. In DNA, the CDR3 is TGTGCCAGCAGAGGGGACACCAAGACCCAGTACTTC. Translation: CASRGDTKTQYF.